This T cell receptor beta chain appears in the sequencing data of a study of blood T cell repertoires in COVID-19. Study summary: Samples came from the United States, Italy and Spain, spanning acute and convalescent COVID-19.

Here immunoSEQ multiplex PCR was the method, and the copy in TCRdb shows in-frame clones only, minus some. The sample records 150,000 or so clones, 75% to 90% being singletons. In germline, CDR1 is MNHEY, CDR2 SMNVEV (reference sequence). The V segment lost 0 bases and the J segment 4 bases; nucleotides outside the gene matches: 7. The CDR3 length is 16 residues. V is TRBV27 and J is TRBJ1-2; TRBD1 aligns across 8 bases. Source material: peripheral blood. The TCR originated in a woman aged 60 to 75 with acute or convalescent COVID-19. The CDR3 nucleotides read TGTGCCAGCAGTTTATCGGGGGACAGGATATTCTATGGCTACACCTTC. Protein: CASSLSGDRIFYGYTF.